The rows below give T cell receptor beta chains drawn from one sample of a study of shared clonotypes between healthy human individuals. Sequencing was performed with immunoSEQ multiplex PCR; in TCRdb, only in-frame clones are kept and a portion is missing. The sample has around 2,000,000 clones; just over 90% are singletons. Sequencing was done on a sample of naive CD8+ T cells from PBMCs. These TCRs come from a man between 18 and 29 years old in good health. Some clones in this sample may be carry-over from other donors' samples. Both conserved end residues are part of each CDR3. D genes are given only for firm matches. Clone sizes are given selectively: once, few, many, or a class where the clone is expanded.

j_call: TRBJ1-1
d_call: .
clone_size: few
v_call: TRBV11-2
cdr3_aa: CASSLGREAFF
cdr3_nt: TGTGCCAGCAGCTTGGGTAGGGAAGCTTTCTTT

j_call: TRBJ1-5
d_call: .
clone_size: .
v_call: TRBV10-3
cdr3_aa: CAISEKGNQPQHF
cdr3_nt: TGTGCCATCAGTGAGAAGGGGAATCAGCCCCAGCATTTT

j_call: TRBJ2-1
d_call: .
clone_size: few
v_call: TRBV11-2
cdr3_aa: CASSLAGNEQFF
cdr3_nt: TGTGCCAGCAGCTTAGCTGGGAATGAGCAGTTCTTC

j_call: TRBJ2-7
d_call: .
clone_size: .
v_call: TRBV6-1
cdr3_aa: CASPRGYEQYF
cdr3_nt: TGTGCCAGCCCGAGGGGCTACGAGCAGTACTTC

j_call: TRBJ2-5
d_call: TRBD1
clone_size: .
v_call: TRBV11-2
cdr3_aa: CASSLAGGVQETQYF
cdr3_nt: TGTGCCAGCAGCTTAGCAGGGGGAGTTCAGGAGACCCAGTACTTC

j_call: TRBJ2-1
d_call: .
clone_size: .
v_call: TRBV5-1
cdr3_aa: CASSGDQSNEQFF
cdr3_nt: TGCGCCAGCAGCGGGGATCAGAGCAATGAGCAGTTCTTC

j_call: TRBJ1-2
d_call: .
clone_size: .
v_call: TRBV5-1
cdr3_aa: CASSPQRGGGNYGYTF
cdr3_nt: TGCGCCAGCAGCCCCCAAAGGGGAGGTGGGAACTATGGCTACACCTTC

j_call: TRBJ2-7
d_call: .
clone_size: .
v_call: TRBV5-4
cdr3_aa: CASSLTSGHEQYF
cdr3_nt: TGTGCCAGCAGCTTGACTAGTGGCCACGAGCAGTACTTC

j_call: TRBJ2-7
d_call: .
clone_size: .
v_call: TRBV7-9
cdr3_aa: CASIRGERLRAEQYF
cdr3_nt: TGTGCCAGCATCCGCGGGGAGCGGTTGAGGGCCGAGCAGTACTTC

j_call: TRBJ1-2
d_call: .
clone_size: once
v_call: TRBV7-8
cdr3_aa: CASSQIRDINYGYTF
cdr3_nt: TGTGCCAGCAGTCAGATCCGGGATATTAACTATGGCTACACCTTC

j_call: TRBJ1-1
d_call: TRBD1
clone_size: .
v_call: TRBV7-9
cdr3_aa: CASSSRRTGADTEAFF
cdr3_nt: TGTGCCAGCAGCTCGCGGCGGACAGGGGCGGACACTGAAGCTTTCTTT

j_call: TRBJ1-1
d_call: .
clone_size: .
v_call: TRBV30
cdr3_aa: CAWSVGNRAEAFF
cdr3_nt: TGTGCCTGGAGTGTAGGCAACAGAGCTGAAGCTTTCTTT

j_call: TRBJ1-5
d_call: TRBD1
clone_size: once
v_call: TRBV28
cdr3_aa: CASRPRDSLNQPQHF
cdr3_nt: TGTGCCAGCAGACCTAGGGACAGCTTGAATCAGCCCCAGCATTTT

j_call: TRBJ2-7
d_call: .
clone_size: .
v_call: TRBV27
cdr3_aa: CASSTVGPQYF
cdr3_nt: TGTGCCAGCAGTACCGTAGGACCGCAGTACTTC

j_call: TRBJ2-1
d_call: .
clone_size: .
v_call: TRBV9
cdr3_aa: CASSGPNSSYNEQFF
cdr3_nt: TGTGCCAGCAGCGGGCCCAACAGCTCCTACAATGAGCAGTTCTTC

j_call: TRBJ1-5
d_call: .
clone_size: once
v_call: TRBV5-1
cdr3_aa: CASSFSGAPNQPQHF
cdr3_nt: TGCGCCAGCAGCTTTTCCGGGGCTCCGAATCAGCCCCAGCATTTT

j_call: TRBJ2-7
d_call: .
clone_size: .
v_call: TRBV6-5
cdr3_aa: CASSFGDNDEQYF
cdr3_nt: TGTGCCAGCAGTTTCGGGGACAACGACGAGCAGTACTTC